This note documents a single T cell receptor beta chain sequence. What it recognizes is unknown. The V end lost 6 bases, the J end lost 6 bases, and 11 bases lay between the germline ends. This CDR3 has 12 amino acids. Thymus tissue was removed during corrective cardiac surgery. This sample was included in a study of human thymus T cells. Sequencing used immunoSEQ multiplex PCR; TCRdb keeps in-frame clones, though not all of them. This table has some 72,000 clones, roughly 97% appearing once. Study conclusions and caveats: Thymic repertoires of unrelated individuals were reported in related research to overlap highly.

The clonotype was recovered from a boy under three years old with a congenital heart defect but otherwise immunologically healthy. Sequenced: thymus tissue. V usage is TRBV23-1 and J usage is TRBJ1-1; D is undetermined. TRBV23-1 is an open reading frame, and its role is uncertain. CDR3 loop: CASRLISAEAFF. As DNA, the CDR3 is TGCGCCAGCAGACTTATATCCGCTGAAGCTTTCTTT.